These 5 T cell receptor beta chains were all obtained from the same sample, sequenced in a study of OX40 agonist ivuxolimab in advanced cancers. Method: immunoSEQ multiplex PCR; TCRdb's copy keeps in-frame clones and lacks some. The sample yields roughly 59,000 clones, around 81% seen once. The material sequenced was CD4+ or CD8+ T cells sorted from blood, taken in a trial of the OX40 agonist ivuxolimab. The receptors derive from an adult with an advanced solid tumor such as melanoma, head and neck, liver or kidney cancer.

As DNA, the CDR3 is TGTGCCAGCAGTAAAAGAGCTTTCTTT. Residues: CASSKRAFF. This chain links TRBV6-1 with TRBJ1-1; D is unclear. Trimming removed 5 bases at V and 10 bases at J, with 5 bases between. There are 9 residues in the CDR3. The germline V gene has CDR1 MNHNS and CDR2 SASEGT.

V gene TRBV4-2 combines with J gene TRBJ2-3; D gene ambiguous. The V gene's germline CDR1 is LGHNA and CDR2 YNFKEQ. The V and J ends lost 0 bases and 3 bases respectively, with 7 bases between them. CDR3 length: 14 amino acids. As DNA, the CDR3 is TGTGCCAGCAGCCAAGACATTTGGACAGATACGCAGTATTTT. This sequence encodes CASSQDIWTDTQYF.

The chain couples TRBV9 to TRBJ1-1, with TRBD1 matching over 8 bases. CDR3 size: 14 residues. The V gene end was trimmed by 3 bases and the J gene end by 6 bases; junction bases not matched to a gene: 7. Germline V gene lookup returns CDR1 SGDLS and CDR2 YYNGEE. This chain's CDR3 is CASSGYGQGSEAFF. The CDR3, as DNA: TGTGCCAGCAGCGGATATGGACAGGGATCTGAAGCTTTCTTT.

The CDR3 sequence is CASTPLLWDRARGYTF. DNA of the CDR3: TGTGCCAGCACCCCTTTGTTGTGGGACAGGGCACGGGGCTACACCTTC. The chain couples TRBV28 to TRBJ1-2, with 9 positions matching TRBD1. This CDR3 has 16 amino acids. CDR1 is MDHEN, CDR2 SYDVKM, per germline. Trimming at V came to 7 bases and at J to 8 bases, leaving 17 bases not matched to a gene.

The genes are TRBV11-3 and TRBJ2-7, with 7 bases matching TRBD1. The V gene's germline CDR1 is SGHNT and CDR2 YENEEA. V lost 8 bases to trimming and J lost 3 bases; unmatched junction nucleotides: 7. The length of the CDR3 is 13 residues. CDR3: CASGLSGGYEQYF. DNA for the CDR3: TGTGCCAGCGGCCTGTCAGGGGGCTACGAGCAGTACTTC.